The rows below give T cell receptor beta chains drawn from one sample of a study of blood T cell repertoires in COVID-19. Some clones are missing from TCRdb's copy, which holds only in-frame ones; the method was immunoSEQ multiplex PCR. This table holds 300,000 to 400,000 clones, roughly 90% found once. Source material: PBMCs or T cells enriched from blood (not recorded which). These receptors were obtained from a man aged 55 to 70 who had recovered from COVID-19. CDR3s leave out the opening cysteine and the closing phenylalanine or tryptophan.

v_call,j_call,cdr3_aa
TRBV24-1,TRBJ1-1,ATRDRDTEAF
TRBV4-1,TRBJ2-3,ASSQEYASGATDTQY
TRBV5-5,TRBJ1-4,ASSLGNRGVGKLF
TRBV19,TRBJ2-7,ASSTASGRGYEQY
TRBV28,TRBJ2-5,ASSPNQGGETQY
TRBV11-2,TRBJ2-5,ASSQLTGAVQETQY
TRBV5-1,TRBJ2-2,ASSLGPNTGELF
TRBV28,TRBJ1-1,ATSLVQGGTEAF
TRBV11-2,TRBJ1-2,ASSVNRRTNYGYT
TRBV4-3,TRBJ2-3,ASSYGTSGTDTQY
TRBV7-9,TRBJ2-1,ASSLVQDNEQF
TRBV3-1/TRBV3-2,TRBJ2-2,ASSHLREAGELF
TRBV7-3,TRBJ1-6,ASSLDGQIRSPLH
TRBV5-6,TRBJ2-7,ASSPNGLAGVEQY
TRBV19,TRBJ2-7,ASSINRGYEQY
TRBV28,TRBJ1-2,ASSISRMDLGYGYT